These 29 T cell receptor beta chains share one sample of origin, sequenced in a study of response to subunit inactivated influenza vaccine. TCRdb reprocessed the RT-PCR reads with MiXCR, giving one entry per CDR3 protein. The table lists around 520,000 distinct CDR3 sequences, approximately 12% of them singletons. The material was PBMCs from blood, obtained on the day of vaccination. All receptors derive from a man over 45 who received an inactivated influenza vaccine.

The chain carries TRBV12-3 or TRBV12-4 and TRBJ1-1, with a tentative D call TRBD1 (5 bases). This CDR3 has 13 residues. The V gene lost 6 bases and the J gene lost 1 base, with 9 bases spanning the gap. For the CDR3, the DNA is TGTGCCAGCAGGAGACAGCCGAACACTGAAGCTTTCTTT. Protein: CASRRQPNTEAFF.

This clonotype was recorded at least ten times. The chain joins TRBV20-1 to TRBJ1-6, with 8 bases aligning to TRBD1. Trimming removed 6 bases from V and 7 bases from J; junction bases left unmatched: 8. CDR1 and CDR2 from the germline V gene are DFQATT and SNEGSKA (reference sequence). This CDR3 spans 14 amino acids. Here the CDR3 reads CSAERYRGNSPLHF. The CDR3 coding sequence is TGCAGTGCCGAGCGGTACAGGGGGAATTCACCCCTCCACTTT.

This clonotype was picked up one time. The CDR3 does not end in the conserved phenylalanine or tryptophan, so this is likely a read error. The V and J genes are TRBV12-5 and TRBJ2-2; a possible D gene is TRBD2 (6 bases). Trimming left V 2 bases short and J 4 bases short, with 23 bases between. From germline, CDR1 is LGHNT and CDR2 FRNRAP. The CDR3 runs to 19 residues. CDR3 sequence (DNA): TGTGCTAGTGGTTTGCAGAGGGGTGCGGGAATGGGAGGCACCGGGGAGCTGTTTCTT. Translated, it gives CASGLQRGAGMGGTGELFL.

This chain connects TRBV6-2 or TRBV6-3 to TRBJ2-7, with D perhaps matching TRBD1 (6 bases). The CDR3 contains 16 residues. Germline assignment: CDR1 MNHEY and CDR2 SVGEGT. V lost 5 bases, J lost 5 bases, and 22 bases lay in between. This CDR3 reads CASSRSRQETDNEQYF. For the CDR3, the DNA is TGTGCCAGCAGTCGAAGTAGACAGGAGACCGATAACGAGCAGTACTTC.

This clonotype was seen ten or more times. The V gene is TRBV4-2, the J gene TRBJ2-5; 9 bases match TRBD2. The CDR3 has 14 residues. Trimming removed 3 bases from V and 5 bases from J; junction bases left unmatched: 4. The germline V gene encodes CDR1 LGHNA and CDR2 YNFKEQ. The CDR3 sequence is CASSHGTSRETQYF. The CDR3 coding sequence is TGTGCCAGCAGCCACGGGACTAGCCGGGAGACCCAGTACTTC.

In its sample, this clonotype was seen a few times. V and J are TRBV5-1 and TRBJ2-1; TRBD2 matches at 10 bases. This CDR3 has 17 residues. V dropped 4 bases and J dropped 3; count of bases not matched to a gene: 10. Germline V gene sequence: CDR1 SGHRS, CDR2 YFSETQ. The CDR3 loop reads CASSLGIAGGFYNEQFF. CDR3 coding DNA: TGCGCCAGCAGCCTGGGCATAGCGGGGGGTTTCTACAATGAGCAGTTCTTC.

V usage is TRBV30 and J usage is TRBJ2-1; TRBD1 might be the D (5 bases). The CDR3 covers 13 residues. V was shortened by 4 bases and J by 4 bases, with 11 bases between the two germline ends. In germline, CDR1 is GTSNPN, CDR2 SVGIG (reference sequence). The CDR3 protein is CAWKRQWYNEQFF. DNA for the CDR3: TGTGCCTGGAAGAGACAGTGGTACAATGAGCAGTTCTTC.

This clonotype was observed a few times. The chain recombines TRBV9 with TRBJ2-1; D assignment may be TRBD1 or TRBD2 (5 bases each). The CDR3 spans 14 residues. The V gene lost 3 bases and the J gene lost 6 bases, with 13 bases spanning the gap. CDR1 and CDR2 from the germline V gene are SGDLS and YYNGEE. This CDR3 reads CASSDGTAVNEQFF. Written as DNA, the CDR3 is TGTGCCAGCAGCGACGGGACGGCAGTCAATGAGCAGTTCTTC.

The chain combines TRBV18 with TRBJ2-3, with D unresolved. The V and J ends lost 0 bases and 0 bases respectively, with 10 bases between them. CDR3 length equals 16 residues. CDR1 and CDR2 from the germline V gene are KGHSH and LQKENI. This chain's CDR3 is CASSPPFKTSTDTQYF. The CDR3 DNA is TGTGCCAGCTCACCACCGTTCAAAACTAGCACAGATACGCAGTATTTT.

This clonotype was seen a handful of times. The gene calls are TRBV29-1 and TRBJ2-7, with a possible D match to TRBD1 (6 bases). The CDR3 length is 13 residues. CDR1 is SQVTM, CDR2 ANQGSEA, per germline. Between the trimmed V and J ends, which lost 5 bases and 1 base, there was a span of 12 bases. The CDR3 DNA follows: TGCAGCGTTAGGGGGACACTGTCCTACGAGCAGTACTTC. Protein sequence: CSVRGTLSYEQYF.

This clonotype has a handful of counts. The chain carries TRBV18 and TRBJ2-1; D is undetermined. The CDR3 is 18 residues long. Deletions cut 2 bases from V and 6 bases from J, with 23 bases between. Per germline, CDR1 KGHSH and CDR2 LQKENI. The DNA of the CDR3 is TGTGCCAGCTCACCAATTTGGAGTGGCTCTGAAAAAACCAATGAGCAGTTCTTC. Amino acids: CASSPIWSGSEKTNEQFF.

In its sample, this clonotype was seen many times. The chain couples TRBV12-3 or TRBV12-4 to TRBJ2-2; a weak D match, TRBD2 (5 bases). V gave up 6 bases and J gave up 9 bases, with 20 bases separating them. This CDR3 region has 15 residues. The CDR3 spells CASSLLGEGTRELFF. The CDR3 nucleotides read TGTGCCAGCAGCCTCCTGGGTGAGGGAACCAGGGAGCTGTTTTTT.

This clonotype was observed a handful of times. In DNA form, the CDR3 reads TGTGCCAGCAGCCCAGAGGGGTTCCGACAGCCCCAGCATTTT. Translated, it gives CASSPEGFRQPQHF. The rearrangement links TRBV7-9 to TRBJ1-5, with D perhaps matching TRBD1 (5 bases). V was clipped by 5 bases and J by 7 bases, with 15 bases between them. CDR1 is SEHNR and CDR2 is FQNEAQ in the germline V gene (reference sequence). The CDR3 loop spans 14 amino acids.

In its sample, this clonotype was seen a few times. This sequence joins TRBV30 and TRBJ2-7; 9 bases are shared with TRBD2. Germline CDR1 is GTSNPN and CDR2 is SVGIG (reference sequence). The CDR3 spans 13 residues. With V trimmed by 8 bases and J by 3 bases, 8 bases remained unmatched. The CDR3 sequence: CAVNSGGVYEQYF. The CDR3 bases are TGTGCCGTAAATAGCGGGGGCGTCTACGAGCAGTACTTC.

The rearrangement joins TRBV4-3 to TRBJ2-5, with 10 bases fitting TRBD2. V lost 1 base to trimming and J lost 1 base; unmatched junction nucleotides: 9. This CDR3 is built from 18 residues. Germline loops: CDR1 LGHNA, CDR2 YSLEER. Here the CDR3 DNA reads TGCGCCAGCAGCCAAGCCGTTCCGCTAGCGGGGGCCCAAGAGACCCAGTACTTC. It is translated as CASSQAVPLAGAQETQYF.

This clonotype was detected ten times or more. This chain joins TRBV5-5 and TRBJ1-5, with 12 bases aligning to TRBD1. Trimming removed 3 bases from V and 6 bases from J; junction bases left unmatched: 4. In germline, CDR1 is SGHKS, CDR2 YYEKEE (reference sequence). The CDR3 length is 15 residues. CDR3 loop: CASSWGQGAGQPQHF. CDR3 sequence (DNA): TGTGCCAGCAGCTGGGGACAGGGGGCTGGTCAGCCCCAGCATTTT.

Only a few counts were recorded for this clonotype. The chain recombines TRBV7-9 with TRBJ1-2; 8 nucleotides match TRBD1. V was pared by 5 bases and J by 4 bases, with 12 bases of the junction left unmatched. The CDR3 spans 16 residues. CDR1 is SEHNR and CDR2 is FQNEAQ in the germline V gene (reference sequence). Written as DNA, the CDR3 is TGTGCCAGCAGCCAACTTGGACAGGGTAACCCCTATGGCTACACCTTC. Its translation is CASSQLGQGNPYGYTF.

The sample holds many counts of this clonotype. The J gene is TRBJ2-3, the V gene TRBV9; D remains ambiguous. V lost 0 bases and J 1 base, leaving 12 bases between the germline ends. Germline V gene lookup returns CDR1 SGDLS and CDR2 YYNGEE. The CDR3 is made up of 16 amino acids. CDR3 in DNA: TGTGCCAGCAGCGTAGTGGGCGAATCGGGCACAGATACGCAGTATTTT. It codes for CASSVVGESGTDTQYF.

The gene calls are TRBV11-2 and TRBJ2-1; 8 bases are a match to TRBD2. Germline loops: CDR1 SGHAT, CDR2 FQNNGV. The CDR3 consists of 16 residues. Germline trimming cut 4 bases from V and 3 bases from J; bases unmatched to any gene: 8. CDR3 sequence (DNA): TGTGCCAGCAGCTCGGTCGGGGGGGCTATCTACAATGAGCAGTTCTTC. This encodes CASSSVGGAIYNEQFF.

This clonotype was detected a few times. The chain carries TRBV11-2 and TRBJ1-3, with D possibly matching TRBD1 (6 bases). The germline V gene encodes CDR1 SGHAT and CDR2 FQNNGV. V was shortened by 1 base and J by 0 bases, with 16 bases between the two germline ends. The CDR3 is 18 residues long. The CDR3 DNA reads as TGTGCCAGCAGCTTAGGGTGGTTTCGACAGGACTCTGGAAACACCATATATTTT. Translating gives CASSLGWFRQDSGNTIYF.

The DNA for the CDR3 is TGTGCCATCAGTGAAGGGAGGGGTAATCAGCCCCAGCATTTT. Its protein product is CAISEGRGNQPQHF. The chain links TRBV10-3 to TRBJ1-5; D is possibly TRBD1 (5 bases). The CDR3 covers 14 residues. CDR1 is ENHRY, CDR2 SYGVKD, per germline. Between the trimmed V and J ends, which lost 3 bases and 4 bases, there was a span of 10 bases.

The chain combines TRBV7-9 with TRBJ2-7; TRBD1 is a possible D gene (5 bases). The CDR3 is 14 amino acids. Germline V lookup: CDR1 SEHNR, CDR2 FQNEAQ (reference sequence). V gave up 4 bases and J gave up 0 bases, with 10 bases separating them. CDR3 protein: CASSSPQASYEQYF. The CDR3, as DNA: TGTGCCAGCAGCTCACCACAGGCCTCCTACGAGCAGTACTTC.

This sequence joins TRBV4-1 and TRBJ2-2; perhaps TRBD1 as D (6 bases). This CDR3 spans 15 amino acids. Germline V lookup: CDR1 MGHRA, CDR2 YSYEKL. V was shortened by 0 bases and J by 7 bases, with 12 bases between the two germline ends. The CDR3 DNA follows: TGCGCCAGCAGCCAAGAGTACAGGGTGGGCGGGGAGCTGTTTTTT. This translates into CASSQEYRVGGELFF.

CDR3 coding DNA: TGTGCCAGCAGCATCCCCGGGACTAACACCGGGGAGCTGTTTTTT. This translates into CASSIPGTNTGELFF. The chain couples TRBV7-2 to TRBJ2-2; D is perhaps TRBD2 (6 bases). The CDR3 has 15 amino acids. Looked up from germline, CDR1 is SGHTA and CDR2 is FQGNSA. Trimming stripped 5 bases from V and 2 bases from J, with 12 bases between.

The CDR3 reads CASSVESGTKTTDTQYF. The CDR3 DNA follows: TGTGCCAGCAGCGTCGAAAGCGGGACAAAGACCACAGATACGCAGTATTTT. J is TRBJ2-3 and V is TRBV9, with D maybe TRBD2 (7 bases). This CDR3 is 17 amino acids long. The V and J ends lost 2 bases and 2 bases respectively, with 18 bases between them. Germline V lookup: CDR1 SGDLS, CDR2 YYNGEE.

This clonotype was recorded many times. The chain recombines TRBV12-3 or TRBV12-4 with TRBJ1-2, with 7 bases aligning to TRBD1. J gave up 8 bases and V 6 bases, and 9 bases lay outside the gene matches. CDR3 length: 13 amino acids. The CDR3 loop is CASRTGASEGYTF. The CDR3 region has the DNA TGTGCCAGCAGAACAGGGGCGTCGGAGGGCTACACCTTC.

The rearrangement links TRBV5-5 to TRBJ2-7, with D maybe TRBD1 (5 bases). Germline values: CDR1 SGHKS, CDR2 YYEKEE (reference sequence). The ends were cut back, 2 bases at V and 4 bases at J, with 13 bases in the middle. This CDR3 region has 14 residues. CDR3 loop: CASSLTTENYEQYF. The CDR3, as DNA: TGTGCCAGCAGCTTAACGACAGAAAATTACGAGCAGTACTTC.

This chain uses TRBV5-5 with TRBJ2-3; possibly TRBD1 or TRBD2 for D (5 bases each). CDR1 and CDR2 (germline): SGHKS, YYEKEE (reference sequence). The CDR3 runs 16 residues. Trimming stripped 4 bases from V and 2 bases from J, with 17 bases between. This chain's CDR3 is CASSAPWGTITDTQYF. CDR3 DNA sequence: TGTGCCAGCAGCGCCCCATGGGGGACCATCACAGATACGCAGTATTTT.

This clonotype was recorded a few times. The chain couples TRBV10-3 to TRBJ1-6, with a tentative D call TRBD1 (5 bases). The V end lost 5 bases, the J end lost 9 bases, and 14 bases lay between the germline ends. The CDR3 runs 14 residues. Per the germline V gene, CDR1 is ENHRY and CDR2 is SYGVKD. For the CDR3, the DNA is TGTGCCATCAGTCCCCAGGGTACAGGTTCACCCCTCCACTTT. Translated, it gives CAISPQGTGSPLHF.